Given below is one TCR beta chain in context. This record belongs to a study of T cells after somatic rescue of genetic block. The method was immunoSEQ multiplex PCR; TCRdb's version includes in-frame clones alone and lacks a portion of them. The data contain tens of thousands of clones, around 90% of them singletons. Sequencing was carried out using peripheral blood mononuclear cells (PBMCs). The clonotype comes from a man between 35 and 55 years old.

The CDR3 here is CASRAGETGELFF. The CDR3 coding sequence is TGTGCCAGCAGGGCAGGGGAAACCGGGGAGCTGTTTTTT. The chain joins TRBV11-1 to TRBJ2-2, with D tentatively TRBD1 (6 bases). The germline V gene encodes CDR1 SGHAT and CDR2 FQDESV (reference sequence). The CDR3 extends over 13 amino acids. Trimming pared 6 bases from V and 5 bases from J, leaving 10 bases between.